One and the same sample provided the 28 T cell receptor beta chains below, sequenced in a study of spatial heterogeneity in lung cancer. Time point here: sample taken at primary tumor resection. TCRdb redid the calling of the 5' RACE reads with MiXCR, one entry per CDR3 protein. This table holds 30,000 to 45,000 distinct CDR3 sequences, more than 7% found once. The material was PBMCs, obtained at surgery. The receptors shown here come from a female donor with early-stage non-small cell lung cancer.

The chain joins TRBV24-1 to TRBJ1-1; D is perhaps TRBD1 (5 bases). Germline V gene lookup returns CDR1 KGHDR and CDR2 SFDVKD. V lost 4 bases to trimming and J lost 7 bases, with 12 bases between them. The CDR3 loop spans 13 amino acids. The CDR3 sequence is CATSDRAGSEAFF. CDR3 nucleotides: TGTGCCACCAGTGACAGGGCGGGGAGTGAAGCTTTCTTT.

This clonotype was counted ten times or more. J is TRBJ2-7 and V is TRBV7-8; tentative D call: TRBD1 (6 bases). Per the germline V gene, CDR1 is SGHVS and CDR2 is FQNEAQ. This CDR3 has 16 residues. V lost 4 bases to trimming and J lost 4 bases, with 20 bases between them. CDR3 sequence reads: CASSSMTGQSLYEQYF. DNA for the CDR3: TGTGCCAGCAGCTCTATGACAGGACAATCTTTATACGAGCAGTACTTC.

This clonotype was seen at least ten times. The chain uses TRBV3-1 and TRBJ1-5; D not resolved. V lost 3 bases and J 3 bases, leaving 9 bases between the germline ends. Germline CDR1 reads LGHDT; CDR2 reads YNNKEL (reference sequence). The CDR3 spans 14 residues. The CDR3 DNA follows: TGTGCCAGCAGCCACGGCGGGTACAATCAGCCCCAGCATTTT. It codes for CASSHGGYNQPQHF.

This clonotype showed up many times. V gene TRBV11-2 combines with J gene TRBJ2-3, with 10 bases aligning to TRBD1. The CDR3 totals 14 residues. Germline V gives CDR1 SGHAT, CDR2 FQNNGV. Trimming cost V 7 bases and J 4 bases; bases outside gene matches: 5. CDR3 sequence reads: CASTGTGAADTQYF. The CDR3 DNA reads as TGTGCCAGCACGGGGACAGGGGCCGCAGATACGCAGTATTTT.

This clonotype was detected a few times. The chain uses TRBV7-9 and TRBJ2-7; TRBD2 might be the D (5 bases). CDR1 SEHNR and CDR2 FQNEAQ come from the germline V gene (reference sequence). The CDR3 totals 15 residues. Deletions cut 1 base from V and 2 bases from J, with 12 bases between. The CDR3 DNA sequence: TGTGCCAGCAGCTTAGATGGTAGCGTAACCTACGAGCAGTACTTC. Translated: CASSLDGSVTYEQYF.

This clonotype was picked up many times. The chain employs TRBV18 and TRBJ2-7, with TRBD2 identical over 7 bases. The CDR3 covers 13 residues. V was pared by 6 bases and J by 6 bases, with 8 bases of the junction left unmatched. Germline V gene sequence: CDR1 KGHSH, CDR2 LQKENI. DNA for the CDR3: TGTGCCAGCTCGGCTAGACTAGCTGCCGAGCAGTACTTC. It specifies CASSARLAAEQYF. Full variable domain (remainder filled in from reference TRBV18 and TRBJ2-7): NAGVMQNPRHLVRRRGQEARLRCSPMKGHSHVYWYRQLPEEGLKFMVYLQKENIIDESGMPKERFSAEFPKEGPSILRIQQVVRGDSAAYFCASSARLAAEQYFGPGTRLTVT.

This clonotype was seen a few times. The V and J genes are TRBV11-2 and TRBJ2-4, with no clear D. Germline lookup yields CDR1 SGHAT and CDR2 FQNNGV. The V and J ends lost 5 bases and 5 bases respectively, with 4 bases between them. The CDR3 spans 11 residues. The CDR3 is CASSQENIQYF. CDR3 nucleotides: TGTGCCAGCAGCCAGGAAAACATTCAGTACTTC.

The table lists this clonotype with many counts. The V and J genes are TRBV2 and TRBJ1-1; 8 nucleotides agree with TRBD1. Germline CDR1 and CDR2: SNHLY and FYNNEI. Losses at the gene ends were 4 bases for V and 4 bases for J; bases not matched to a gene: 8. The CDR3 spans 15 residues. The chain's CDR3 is CASSAYQGAVTEAFF. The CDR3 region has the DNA TGTGCCAGCAGTGCGTACCAGGGGGCAGTCACTGAAGCTTTCTTT.

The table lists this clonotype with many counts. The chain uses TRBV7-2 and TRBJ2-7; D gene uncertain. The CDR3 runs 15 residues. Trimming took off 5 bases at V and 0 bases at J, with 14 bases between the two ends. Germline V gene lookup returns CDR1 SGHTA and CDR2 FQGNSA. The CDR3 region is CASSRRLSPSYEQYF. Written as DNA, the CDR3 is TGTGCCAGCAGCCGGCGCCTCTCCCCCTCCTACGAGCAGTACTTC.

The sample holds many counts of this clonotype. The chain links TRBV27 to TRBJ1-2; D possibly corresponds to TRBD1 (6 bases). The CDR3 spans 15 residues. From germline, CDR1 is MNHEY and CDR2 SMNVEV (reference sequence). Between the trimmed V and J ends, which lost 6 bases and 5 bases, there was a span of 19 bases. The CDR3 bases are TGTGCCAGCAGGCCCCTAGGACAGAACTCTTATGGCTACACCTTC. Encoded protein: CASRPLGQNSYGYTF.

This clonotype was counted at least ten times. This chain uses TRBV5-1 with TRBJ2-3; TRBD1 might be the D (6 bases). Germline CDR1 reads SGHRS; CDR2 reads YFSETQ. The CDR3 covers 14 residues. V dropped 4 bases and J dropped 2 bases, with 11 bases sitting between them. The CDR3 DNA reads TGCGCCAGCAGCCCAGGGGCGATCACAGATACGCAGTATTTT. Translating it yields CASSPGAITDTQYF.

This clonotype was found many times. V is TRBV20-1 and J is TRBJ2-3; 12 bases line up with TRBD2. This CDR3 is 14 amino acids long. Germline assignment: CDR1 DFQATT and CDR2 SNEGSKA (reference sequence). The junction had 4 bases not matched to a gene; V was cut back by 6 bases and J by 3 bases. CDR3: CSAPSGGATDTQYF. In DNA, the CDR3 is TGCAGTGCCCCTAGCGGGGGGGCAACAGATACGCAGTATTTT.

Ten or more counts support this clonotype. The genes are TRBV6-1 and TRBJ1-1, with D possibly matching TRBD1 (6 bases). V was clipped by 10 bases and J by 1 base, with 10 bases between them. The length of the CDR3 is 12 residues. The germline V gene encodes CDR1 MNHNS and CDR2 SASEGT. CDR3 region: CATKTGNTEAFF. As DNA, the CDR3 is TGTGCCACCAAGACAGGGAACACTGAAGCTTTCTTT.

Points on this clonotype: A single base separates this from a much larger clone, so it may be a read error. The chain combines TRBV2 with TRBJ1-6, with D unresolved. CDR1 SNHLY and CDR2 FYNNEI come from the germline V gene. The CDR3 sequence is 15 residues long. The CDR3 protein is CASSDVGSFNSPFHF. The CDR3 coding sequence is TGTGCCAGCAGTGATGTGGGCAGCTTTAATTCACCCTTCCACTTT.

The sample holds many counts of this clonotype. CDR3 DNA sequence: TGTGCCAGCAGCGGACTAGCGGGGAGCACAGATACGCAGTATTTT. Its protein product is CASSGLAGSTDTQYF. This chain uses TRBV9 with TRBJ2-3; TRBD2 matches at 11 bases. Germline CDR1 and CDR2: SGDLS and YYNGEE. The ends lost 3 bases at V and 0 bases at J; junction bases unmatched: 0. The CDR3 is 15 amino acids.

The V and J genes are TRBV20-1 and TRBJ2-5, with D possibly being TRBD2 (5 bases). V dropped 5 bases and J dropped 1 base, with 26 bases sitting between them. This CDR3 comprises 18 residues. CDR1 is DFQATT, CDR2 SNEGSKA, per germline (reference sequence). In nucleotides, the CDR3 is TGCAGTGCTTCCCCGGTGGGTACGGGATCAGAGGGCCAAGAGACCCAGTACTTC. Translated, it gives CSASPVGTGSEGQETQYF.

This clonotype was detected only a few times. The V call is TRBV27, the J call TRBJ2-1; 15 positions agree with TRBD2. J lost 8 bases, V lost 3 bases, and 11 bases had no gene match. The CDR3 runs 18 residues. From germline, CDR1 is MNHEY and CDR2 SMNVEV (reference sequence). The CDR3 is CASSLGTSGRRTRDEQFF. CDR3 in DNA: TGTGCCAGCAGTTTGGGGACTAGCGGGAGGAGGACTAGGGATGAGCAGTTCTTC.

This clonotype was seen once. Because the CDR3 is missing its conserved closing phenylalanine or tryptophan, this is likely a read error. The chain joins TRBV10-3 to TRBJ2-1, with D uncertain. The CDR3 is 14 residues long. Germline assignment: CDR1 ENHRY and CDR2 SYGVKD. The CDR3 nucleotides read TGTGCCTTCAGTGAGTCCTTGACGCACAATGAGCAGTTCTCC. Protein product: CAFSESLTHNEQFS.

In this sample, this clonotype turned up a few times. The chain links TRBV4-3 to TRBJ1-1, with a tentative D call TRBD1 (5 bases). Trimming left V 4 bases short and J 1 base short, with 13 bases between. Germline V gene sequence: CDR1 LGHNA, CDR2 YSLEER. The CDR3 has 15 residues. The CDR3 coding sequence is TGCGCCAGCAGCCTTTCTCCGACAGAGAACACTGAAGCTTTCTTT. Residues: CASSLSPTENTEAFF.

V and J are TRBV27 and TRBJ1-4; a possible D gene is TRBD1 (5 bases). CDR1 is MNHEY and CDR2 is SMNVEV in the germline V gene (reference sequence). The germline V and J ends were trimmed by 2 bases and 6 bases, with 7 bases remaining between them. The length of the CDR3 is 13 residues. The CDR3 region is CASSLAGYEKLFF. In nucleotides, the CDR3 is TGTGCCAGCAGTTTAGCAGGGTATGAAAAACTGTTTTTT. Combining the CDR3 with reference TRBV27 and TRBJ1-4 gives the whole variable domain EAQVTQNPRYLITVTGKKLTVTCSQNMNHEYMSWYRQDPGLGLRQIYYSMNVEVTDKGDVPEGYKVSRKEKRNFPLILESPSPNQTSLYFCASSLAGYEKLFFGSGTQLSVL.

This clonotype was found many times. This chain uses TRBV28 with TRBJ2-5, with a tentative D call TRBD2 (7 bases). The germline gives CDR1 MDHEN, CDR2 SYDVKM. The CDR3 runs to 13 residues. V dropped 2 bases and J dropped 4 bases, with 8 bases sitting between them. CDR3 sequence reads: CASSLAGAETQYF. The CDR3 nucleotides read TGTGCCAGCAGTTTAGCGGGGGCAGAGACCCAGTACTTC.

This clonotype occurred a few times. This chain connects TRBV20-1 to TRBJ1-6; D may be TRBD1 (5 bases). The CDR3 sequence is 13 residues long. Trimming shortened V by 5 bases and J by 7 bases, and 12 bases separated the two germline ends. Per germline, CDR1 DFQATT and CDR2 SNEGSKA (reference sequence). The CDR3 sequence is CSADRDGNSPLHF. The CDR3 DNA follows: TGCAGTGCTGACCGGGACGGAAATTCACCCCTCCACTTT.

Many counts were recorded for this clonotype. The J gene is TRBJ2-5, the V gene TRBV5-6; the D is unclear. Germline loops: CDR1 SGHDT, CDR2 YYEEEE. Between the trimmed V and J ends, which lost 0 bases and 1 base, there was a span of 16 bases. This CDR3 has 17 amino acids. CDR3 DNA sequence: TGTGCCAGCAGCTTGGCCGGCAGTTCGGCCGTCCAAGAGACCCAGTACTTC. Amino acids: CASSLAGSSAVQETQYF.

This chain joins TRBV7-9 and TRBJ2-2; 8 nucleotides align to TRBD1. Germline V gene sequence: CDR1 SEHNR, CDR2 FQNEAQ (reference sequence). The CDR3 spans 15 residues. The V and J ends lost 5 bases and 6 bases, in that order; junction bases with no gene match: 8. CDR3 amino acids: CASSLLTGVAGELFF. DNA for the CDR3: TGTGCCAGCAGCCTACTGACAGGGGTTGCCGGGGAGCTGTTTTTT.

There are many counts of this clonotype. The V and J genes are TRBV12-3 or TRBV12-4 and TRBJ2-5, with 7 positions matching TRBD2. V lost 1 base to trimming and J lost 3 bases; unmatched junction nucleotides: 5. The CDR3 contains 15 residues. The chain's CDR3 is CASSLVSSGKETQYF. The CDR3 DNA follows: TGTGCCAGCAGTTTAGTATCTAGCGGTAAAGAGACCCAGTACTTC.

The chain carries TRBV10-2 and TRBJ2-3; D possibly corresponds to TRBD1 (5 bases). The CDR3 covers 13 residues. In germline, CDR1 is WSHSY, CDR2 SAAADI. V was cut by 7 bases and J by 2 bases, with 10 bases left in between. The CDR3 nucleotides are TGCGCCAGCACAGGACACTACACAGATACGCAGTATTTT. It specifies CASTGHYTDTQYF.

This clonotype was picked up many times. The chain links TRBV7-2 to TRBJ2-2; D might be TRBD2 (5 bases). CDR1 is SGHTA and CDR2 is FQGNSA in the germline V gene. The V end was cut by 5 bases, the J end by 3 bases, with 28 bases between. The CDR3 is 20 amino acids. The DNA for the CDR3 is TGTGCCAGCAGCACATATCTTCTATTCTCGCGGGTGAGAGACACCGGGGAGCTGTTTTTT. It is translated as CASSTYLLFSRVRDTGELFF.

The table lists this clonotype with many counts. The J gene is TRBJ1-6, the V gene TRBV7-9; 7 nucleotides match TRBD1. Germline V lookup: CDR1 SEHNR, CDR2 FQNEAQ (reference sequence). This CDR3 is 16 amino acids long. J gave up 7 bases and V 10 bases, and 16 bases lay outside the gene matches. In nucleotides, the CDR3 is TGTGCCATTTCCGAATGGAGGGACAGCCTAAATTCACCCCTCCACTTT. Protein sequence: CAISEWRDSLNSPLHF.